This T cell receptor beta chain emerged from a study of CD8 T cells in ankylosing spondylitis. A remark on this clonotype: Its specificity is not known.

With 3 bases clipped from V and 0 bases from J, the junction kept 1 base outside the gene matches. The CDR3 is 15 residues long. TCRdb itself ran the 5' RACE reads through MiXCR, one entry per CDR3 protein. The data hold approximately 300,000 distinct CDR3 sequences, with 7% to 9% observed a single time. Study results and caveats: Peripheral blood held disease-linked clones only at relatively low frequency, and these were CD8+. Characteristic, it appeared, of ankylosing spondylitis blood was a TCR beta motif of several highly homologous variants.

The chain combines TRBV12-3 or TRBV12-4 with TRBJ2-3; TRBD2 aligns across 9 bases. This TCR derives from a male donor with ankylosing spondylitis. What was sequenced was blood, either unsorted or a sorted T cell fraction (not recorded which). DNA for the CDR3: TGTGCCAGCAGTTTCGCGGGAGGGAGCACAGATACGCAGTATTTT. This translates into CASSFAGGSTDTQYF.